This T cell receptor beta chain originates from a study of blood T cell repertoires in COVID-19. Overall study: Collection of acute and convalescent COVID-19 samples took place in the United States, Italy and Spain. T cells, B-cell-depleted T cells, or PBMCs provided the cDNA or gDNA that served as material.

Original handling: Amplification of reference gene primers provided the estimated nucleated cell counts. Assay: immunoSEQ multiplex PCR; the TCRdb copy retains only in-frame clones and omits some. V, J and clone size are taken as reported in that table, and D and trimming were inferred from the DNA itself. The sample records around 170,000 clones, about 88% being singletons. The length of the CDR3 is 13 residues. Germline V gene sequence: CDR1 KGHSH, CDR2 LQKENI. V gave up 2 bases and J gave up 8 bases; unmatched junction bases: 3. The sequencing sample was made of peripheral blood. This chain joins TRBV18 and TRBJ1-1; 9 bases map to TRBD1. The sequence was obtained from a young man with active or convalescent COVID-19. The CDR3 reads CASSPETGGEAFF. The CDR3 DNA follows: TGTGCCAGCTCACCAGAGACAGGGGGAGAAGCTTTCTTT.